This T cell receptor (beta chain) was retrieved from a study of blood T cell repertoires in COVID-19. Whole-study context: Italy, Spain and the United States were the sources of the convalescent and acute COVID-19 samples. T cells, B-cell-depleted T cells, or PBMCs provided the cDNA or gDNA that served as material.

The CDR3 runs 14 residues. The junction had 8 bases not matched to a gene; V was cut back by 5 bases and J by 5 bases. CDR1 is LNHDA and CDR2 is SQIVND in the germline V gene (reference sequence). Those enrolled in Seattle joined during active infection and were followed longitudinally afterward. Per the original methods: Reference gene primer amplification gave nucleated cell count estimates. Measured with immunoSEQ multiplex PCR; TCRdb has only the in-frame clones, and not every one. The D gene and trimming were derived from the DNA, and the V and J assignments and clone size from that table. The sample has around 200,000 clones, about 76% seen once. This clone was counted between two and nine times.

The chain has TRBV19 and TRBJ1-2; TRBD1 matches at 7 bases. The clonotype was recovered from a woman aged 40 to 49 with COVID-19, enrolled during active disease. The sample comprised peripheral blood. The CDR3 region is CASSPDRRMYGYTF. Here the CDR3 DNA reads TGTGCCAGTAGTCCGGACAGGCGCATGTATGGCTACACCTTC. Based on the CDR3 plus reference TRBV19 and TRBJ1-2, the full variable domain is DGGITQSPKYLFRKEGQNVTLSCEQNLNHDAMYWYRQDPGQGLRLIYYSQIVNDFQKGDIAEGYSVSREKKESFPLTVTSAQKNPTAFYLCASSPDRRMYGYTFGSGTRLTVV.